The rows below give T cell receptor beta chains drawn from one sample of a study of cytomegalovirus exposure and HLA in healthy donors. Generated by immunoSEQ multiplex PCR, the TCRdb table keeps only in-frame clones and is missing some. This table has over 150,000 clones, about four fifths appearing once. The sample was PBMCs. Source of these receptors: a male donor in good health and CMV-seropositive. Both conserved end residues are part of each CDR3. D genes are given only for firm matches. A clone size is listed for some rows: how often the clone was seen (once, few, many), or a class if it is expanded.

j_call d_call clone_size v_call cdr3_nt cdr3_aa
TRBJ1-5 . . TRBV7-9 TGTGCCAGCAGCTTGGGGCGAGAGCTTGATGAGCCCCAGCATTTT CASSLGRELDEPQHF
TRBJ2-7 . . TRBV27 TGTGCCAGCAGTAATCAGGGGCCCTACGAGCAGTACTTC CASSNQGPYEQYF
TRBJ2-7 TRBD1 . TRBV5-5 TGTGCCAGCAGCTTGGGGACAGGGGGCTACGAGCAGTACTTC CASSLGTGGYEQYF
TRBJ2-3 TRBD2 . TRBV7-6 TGTGCCAGCAGCTTATTCGGAGACACTAGCGAGTTCACAGATACGCAGTATTTT CASSLFGDTSEFTDTQYF
TRBJ2-7 . . TRBV13 TGTGCCAGCAGCCGAGCTACGGGGGACGAGCAGTACTTC CASSRATGDEQYF
TRBJ2-4 TRBD1 . TRBV19 TGTGCCAGTAGTGAGGGACAGTTAGCCAAAAACATTCAGTACTTC CASSEGQLAKNIQYF
TRBJ1-4 . . TRBV4-3 TGCGCCAGCAGCCAAGGGGGGGGTATCGGTGAAAAACTGTTTTTT CASSQGGGIGEKLFF
TRBJ2-5 . . TRBV7-8 TGTGCCAGCAGCTTCACCGACAGCTACCAAGAGACCCAGTACTTC CASSFTDSYQETQYF
TRBJ2-7 TRBD2 . TRBV15 TGTGCCACCAGCAGAGAGGGGGGGGTGAACTACGAGCAGTACTTC CATSREGGVNYEQYF
TRBJ2-4 TRBD1 . TRBV2 TGTGCCAGCAGTGGTCCTACAGGGGGGCACATTCAGTACTTC CASSGPTGGHIQYF
TRBJ1-5 . . TRBV6-6 TGTGCCAGCACCGGGGGGCAGCCCCAGCATTTT CASTGGQPQHF
TRBJ1-1 TRBD1 few TRBV6-5 TGTGCCAGCGGTCAGGGGGTTCAAGCTTTCTTT CASGQGVQAFF
TRBJ1-5 . . TRBV5-4 TGTGCCAGCAGTACCGGGGGGAGCAATCAGCCCCAGCATTTT CASSTGGSNQPQHF
TRBJ2-5 . . TRBV10-3 TGTGCCATCAGTGAGGCCGCGGGGGAGACCCAGTACTTC CAISEAAGETQYF
TRBJ2-2 . . TRBV7-3 TGTGCCAGCAGCTTAACGCTGGGAGACACCGGGGAGCTGTTTTTT CASSLTLGDTGELFF
TRBJ1-4 TRBD1 . TRBV2 TGTGCCAGAAGTGGGGGACAGGGATCGCCAGGGGAAAAACTGTTTTTT CARSGGQGSPGEKLFF
TRBJ1-2 TRBD1 . TRBV6-1 TGTGCCAGCAGAGGGTTGGACGGAAGGGGGCCCCTCTTC CASRGLDGRGPLF
TRBJ1-1 . . TRBV4-3 TGCGCCAGCAGCCAAGGCAGAGCCTCGAGAGGTGAAGCTTTCTTT CASSQGRASRGEAFF
TRBJ1-4 . . TRBV13 TGTGCCAGCAGCTTATCTCTCGATAGTAATGAAAAACTGTTTTTT CASSLSLDSNEKLFF
TRBJ1-4 TRBD1 . TRBV2 TGTGCCAGCAGTGATCCCACACAGGGGAGGAATGAAAAACTGTTTTTT CASSDPTQGRNEKLFF
TRBJ2-3 TRBD2 . TRBV27 TGTGCCAGCAGCCGGAGACCGGGACTAGCGGAAGATACGCAGTATTTT CASSRRPGLAEDTQYF
TRBJ2-2 TRBD2 . TRBV4-1 TGCGCCAGCAGCCCTCAGAAGGGGACTAGCGGGGGAGGGGAGCTGTTTTTT CASSPQKGTSGGGELFF
TRBJ2-7 TRBD2 . TRBV4-2 TGTGCCAGCAGCCAAGTCCCGGGGGGCTCCTACGAGCAGTACTTC CASSQVPGGSYEQYF
TRBJ1-5 TRBD1 . TRBV18 TGTGCCAGCTCCATCTCGCAGGGGGATAGCAATCAGCCCCAGCATTTT CASSISQGDSNQPQHF
TRBJ1-2 . . TRBV2 TGTGCCAGCATAGCCGGGACTTCTATCGTCTATGGCTACACCTTC CASIAGTSIVYGYTF
TRBJ2-7 . . TRBV7-2 TGTGCCAGCAGCTTGGGTGGAGACGAGCAGTACTTC CASSLGGDEQYF
TRBJ1-1 TRBD1 few TRBV5-1 TGCGCCAGCAGCTCCGGTGACAGGGGGCGCGCTTTCTTT CASSSGDRGRAFF
TRBJ2-5 . . TRBV6-1 TGTGCCAGCAGTGAAGCCGGGAATATAGAGACCCAGTACTTC CASSEAGNIETQYF
TRBJ2-1 TRBD2 . TRBV5-6 TGTGCCAGCAGCGCCGGACTAGCGGGCAATGAGCAGTTCTTC CASSAGLAGNEQFF
TRBJ2-3 . . TRBV7-3 TGTGCCAGCAGCTTAACAGGGGTCCCCACAGATACGCAGTATTTT CASSLTGVPTDTQYF
TRBJ1-2 . . TRBV6-5 TGTGCCAGCAGTTCGGACAGCCACGCAGGCTACACCTTC CASSSDSHAGYTF
TRBJ2-7 TRBD2 . TRBV4-2 TGTGCCAGCAGCCAAGGGTCCGGACGGGAGGGCAACGAGCAGTACTTC CASSQGSGREGNEQYF
TRBJ2-1 . . TRBV27 TGTGCCAGCAGTTGGATAAGGCGGAATGAGCAGTTCTTC CASSWIRRNEQFF
TRBJ1-2 TRBD1 once TRBV7-9 TGTGCCAGCACCAACCGGGACAGGGACGGCTACACCTTC CASTNRDRDGYTF
TRBJ1-1 TRBD1 . TRBV5-6 TGTGCCAGCAGCTTGGCAGGGACAGGAAACACTGAAGCTTTCTTT CASSLAGTGNTEAFF
TRBJ2-6 . . TRBV6-5 TGTGCCAGCACCCCCGGGGGAGGGGCCAACGTCCTGACTTTC CASTPGGGANVLTF
TRBJ1-1 TRBD1 . TRBV5-5 TGTGCCAGCAGCCAGAGGACAGGGCCTGTCACTGAAGCTTTCTTT CASSQRTGPVTEAFF
TRBJ1-1 . . TRBV7-2 TGTGCCAGCAGACGGGATAACACTGAAGCTTTCTTT CASRRDNTEAFF
TRBJ1-2 TRBD1 . TRBV6-5 TGTGCCAGCAGTTACACCGGGACAGGGGATGGCTACACCTTC CASSYTGTGDGYTF
TRBJ1-2 . . TRBV9 TGTGCCAGCAGCGTAGAAGTTGAGGGAAACTATGGCTACACCTTC CASSVEVEGNYGYTF
TRBJ2-2 . . TRBV6-1 TGTGCCAGCAGTTCCGACAGAATCACCGGGGAGCTGTTTTTT CASSSDRITGELFF
TRBJ2-5 TRBD2 . TRBV4-2 TGTGCCAGCAGCCAAGAATGGTTAGCGGGGGGGCCAAGGACCCAGTACTTC CASSQEWLAGGPRTQYF
TRBJ1-5 . . TRBV19 TGTGCCAGTAGTATTACGGCCTCACGGGGAGGTCAGCCCCAGCATTTT CASSITASRGGQPQHF
TRBJ2-1 TRBD2 . TRBV6-1 TGTGCCAGCAGTGAGGCTAGCGGGGGGCTAGGGAATGAGCAGTTCTTC CASSEASGGLGNEQFF
TRBJ2-3 . once TRBV7-3 TGTGCCAGCAGCTGGGGAGGAACAGATACGCAGTATTTT CASSWGGTDTQYF
TRBJ2-7 . . TRBV6-4 TGTGCCAGCAGTGACACCGTGGAGGGCTCTGGCGAGCAGTACTTC CASSDTVEGSGEQYF
TRBJ2-1 TRBD2 . TRBV7-2 TGTGCCAGCAGCTTAGCCGGGACTAGCGGAATTTACAATGAGCAGTTCTTC CASSLAGTSGIYNEQFF
TRBJ2-7 TRBD1 . TRBV15 TGTGCCACCAGCAGATCTTTACCGGGACAGGTGGTCCACGAGCAGTACTTC CATSRSLPGQVVHEQYF
TRBJ1-6 TRBD1 . TRBV18 TGTGCCAGCTCACTTACTCCGGGACAGGGAAGTAAGGATTCACCCCTCCACTTT CASSLTPGQGSKDSPLHF